These 28 T cell receptor beta chains share one sample of origin, sequenced in a study of blood T cell repertoires in COVID-19. This table comes from immunoSEQ multiplex PCR, and its TCRdb copy is limited to in-frame clones, with some not included. The repertoire holds 300,000 to 450,000 clones, 88% seen once, with approximately 1% in the top ten. Sequencing used PBMCs or T cells enriched from blood (not recorded which). These receptors were obtained from a woman in her twenties or thirties who had been exposed to COVID-19.

The chain is built from TRBV6-5 and TRBJ2-7, with a weak D call TRBD2 (5 bases). The CDR3 length is 14 residues. Between the trimmed V and J ends, which lost 5 bases and 2 bases, there was a span of 13 bases. Germline CDR1 reads MNHEY; CDR2 reads SVGAGI. For the CDR3, the DNA is TGTGCCAGCAGTAGGGAGACATTCACCTACGAGCAGTACTTC. This gives the protein CASSRETFTYEQYF.

V gene TRBV5-1 combines with J gene TRBJ2-3; a weak D match, TRBD1 (6 bases). The V gene's germline CDR1 is SGHRS and CDR2 YFSETQ. Trimming stripped 2 bases from V and 1 base from J, with 11 bases between. The CDR3 runs 15 residues. Here the CDR3 DNA reads TGCGCCAGCAGCTTAAGGGGGATGGGCACAGATACGCAGTATTTT. Translated, it gives CASSLRGMGTDTQYF.

This clone showed up just once. This chain joins TRBV7-9 and TRBJ2-2, with 7 bases fitting TRBD1. The CDR3 covers 18 residues. With V trimmed by 2 bases and J by 4 bases, 13 bases remained unmatched. Looked up from germline, CDR1 is SEHNR and CDR2 is FQNEAQ (reference sequence). CDR3: CASSLLMVTGMGTGELFF. As DNA, the CDR3 is TGTGCCAGCAGCTTATTGATGGTGACAGGGATGGGCACCGGGGAGCTGTTTTTT.

The CDR3 DNA reads as TGTGCCAGCAGCCACCACACAGATACGCAGTATTTT. Its protein is CASSHHTDTQYF. This sequence joins TRBV3-1 (or the pseudogene TRBV3-2) and TRBJ2-3; D unresolved. Germline V CDR1 and CDR2: LGHDT, YNNKEL (reference sequence). The CDR3 spans 12 residues. V was clipped by 3 bases and J by 2 bases, with 3 bases between them.

This clone was counted a single time. The chain links TRBV28 to TRBJ1-2; 10 nucleotides align to TRBD1. V dropped 7 bases and J dropped 5; count of bases not matched to a gene: 16. Germline V lookup: CDR1 MDHEN, CDR2 SYDVKM. The CDR3 sequence is 17 residues long. The CDR3 sequence is CASTRPRGQGLGYGYTF. CDR3 in DNA: TGTGCCAGCACCCGCCCCCGGGGACAGGGGCTAGGGTATGGCTACACCTTC.

This clone showed up just once. V is TRBV10-1 and J is TRBJ2-5, with D maybe TRBD1 (5 bases). The CDR3 runs to 14 residues. Trimming shortened V by 2 bases and J by 5 bases, and 12 bases separated the two germline ends. The germline V gene has CDR1 WNHNN and CDR2 SYGVQD (reference sequence). The CDR3 nucleotides read TGCGCCAGCAGTGAGCAGGGTAATCGTGAGACCCAGTACTTC. Translated: CASSEQGNRETQYF.

This clone was counted once. The J gene is TRBJ1-2, the V gene TRBV6-5, with D tentatively TRBD1 (6 bases). CDR3 length: 14 residues. The germline CDR1 and CDR2 sequences are MNHEY and SVGAGI. V gave up 0 bases and J gave up 4 bases, with 9 bases separating them. This chain's CDR3 is CASSYSDRIYGYTF. Here the CDR3 DNA reads TGTGCCAGCAGTTACTCGGACAGAATCTATGGCTACACCTTC.

The chain is built from TRBV18 and TRBJ1-5; 7 bases are a match to TRBD1. The CDR3 runs 15 residues. Germline V gene lookup returns CDR1 KGHSH and CDR2 LQKENI. J was trimmed by 6 bases and V by 3 bases; bases with no gene match: 8. CDR3 in DNA: TGTGCCAGCTCACCCCCCGGAGGGGGCGGTCAGCCCCAGCATTTT. Residues: CASSPPGGGGQPQHF.

V gene TRBV5-1 combines with J gene TRBJ1-5, with 8 bases fitting TRBD1. The CDR3 length is 15 residues. The J segment lost 2 bases and the V segment lost 4 bases, leaving 5 bases of the junction unmatched. CDR1 and CDR2 (germline): SGHRS, YFSETQ. This chain's CDR3 is CASSPQGAGNQPQHF. In nucleotides, the CDR3 is TGCGCCAGCAGCCCCCAGGGGGCAGGCAATCAGCCCCAGCATTTT.

The rearrangement joins TRBV9 to TRBJ1-1; D may be TRBD1 (6 bases). Germline CDR1 SGDLS, CDR2 YYNGEE. The V and J ends lost 3 bases and 3 bases respectively, with 12 bases between them. The CDR3 sequence is 14 residues long. CDR3 region: CASSDVQGDTEAFF. CDR3 DNA sequence: TGTGCCAGCAGCGACGTACAGGGTGACACTGAAGCTTTCTTT.

The table lists this clone with a count of one. This chain joins TRBV7-9 and TRBJ2-7, with a tentative D call TRBD2 (6 bases). The CDR3 spans 15 residues. Trimming took 3 bases from V and 2 from J, leaving 14 bases between them. Germline CDR1 SEHNR, CDR2 FQNEAQ (reference sequence). The CDR3 DNA reads TGTGCCAGCAGCTTGACCGGGACTTCCACCTACGAGCAGTACTTC. This codes for CASSLTGTSTYEQYF.

This chain uses TRBV15 with TRBJ2-7; D possibly corresponds to TRBD2 (6 bases). The ends were cut back, 0 bases at V and 3 bases at J, with 12 bases in the middle. This CDR3 has 15 amino acids. Germline CDR1 reads LNHNV; CDR2 reads YYDKDF (reference sequence). The CDR3 region has the DNA TGTGCCACCAGCAGAGACGCCTTGGGGGGCTACGAGCAGTACTTC. Amino acids: CATSRDALGGYEQYF.

The rearrangement uses TRBV28 and TRBJ2-7, with 8 nucleotides matching TRBD1. This CDR3 spans 14 amino acids. Germline V lookup: CDR1 MDHEN, CDR2 SYDVKM. V lost 8 bases, J lost 2 bases, and 8 bases stayed unmatched. CDR3 nucleotides: TGTGCCAGCGAAGACCGGGACAGGCCCTACGAGCAGTACTTC. Residues: CASEDRDRPYEQYF.

V usage is TRBV24-1 and J usage is TRBJ2-5; 7 bases align to TRBD1. This CDR3 is 13 amino acids long. Germline values: CDR1 KGHDR, CDR2 SFDVKD. Trimming at V came to 9 bases and at J to 5 bases, leaving 8 bases not matched to a gene. CDR3: CATEPGTAETQYF. Written as DNA, the CDR3 is TGTGCCACCGAACCCGGGACAGCGGAGACCCAGTACTTC.

This chain joins TRBV19 and TRBJ2-2; 8 bases fit TRBD2. Germline V gene lookup returns CDR1 LNHDA and CDR2 SQIVND (reference sequence). V dropped 6 bases and J dropped 4; count of bases not matched to a gene: 10. This CDR3 contains 16 residues. In DNA form, the CDR3 reads TGTGCCAGTAGAACCGGACTAGCCCAATCCACCGGGGAGCTGTTTTTT. Translation: CASRTGLAQSTGELFF. Together with reference TRBV19 and TRBJ2-2, the CDR3 gives the full variable domain: DGGITQSPKYLFRKEGQNVTLSCEQNLNHDAMYWYRQDPGQGLRLIYYSQIVNDFQKGDIAEGYSVSREKKESFPLTVTSAQKNPTAFYLCASRTGLAQSTGELFFGEGSRLTVL.

The genes are TRBV14 and TRBJ2-7; D possibly corresponds to TRBD1 (5 bases). CDR3 length: 14 residues. Trimming removed 1 base from V and 2 bases from J, with 9 bases in between. Germline V lookup: CDR1 SGHDN, CDR2 FVKESK. Here the CDR3 DNA reads TGTGCCAGCAGCCAAGGGCAGGGTCCCTACGAGCAGTACTTC. This translates into CASSQGQGPYEQYF.

This clone was seen a single time. The chain employs TRBV4-2 and TRBJ2-1; 12 positions agree with TRBD2. With 3 bases clipped from V and 6 bases from J, the junction kept 6 bases outside the gene matches. The CDR3 totals 16 residues. Germline CDR1 is LGHNA and CDR2 is YNFKEQ. The CDR3 sequence is CASSQPGLAGLNEQFF. The CDR3 nucleotides read TGTGCCAGCAGCCAGCCGGGACTAGCGGGTCTCAATGAGCAGTTCTTC.

The chain links TRBV4-1 to TRBJ2-7, with TRBD1 matching 8 bases. This CDR3 spans 19 amino acids. Germline trimming cut 3 bases from V and 0 bases from J; bases unmatched to any gene: 16. Germline V CDR1 and CDR2: MGHRA, YSYEKL. The CDR3 DNA follows: TGCGCCAGCAGCCATCCCGGGACAGGTCAACCCAGGCCCTCCTACGAGCAGTACTTC. It encodes CASSHPGTGQPRPSYEQYF.

This clone was seen only a few times. The J gene is TRBJ2-7, the V gene TRBV18; 13 nucleotides match TRBD2. Germline CDR1 and CDR2: KGHSH and LQKENI. V gave up 6 bases and J gave up 5 bases; unmatched junction bases: 7. CDR3 size: 15 residues. The CDR3 is CASSPPGTSGDEQYF. CDR3 DNA sequence: TGTGCCAGCTCTCCTCCGGGGACTAGCGGGGACGAGCAGTACTTC.

The chain is built from TRBV18 and TRBJ1-2, with D maybe TRBD1 (5 bases). The CDR3 length is 13 residues. Germline-derived CDR1 and CDR2 are KGHSH and LQKENI. V lost 3 bases and J 4 bases, leaving 9 bases between the germline ends. CDR3 protein: CASSPPGGYGYTF. The CDR3 DNA reads as TGTGCCAGCTCACCTCCGGGGGGCTATGGCTACACCTTC.

The rearrangement links TRBV2 to TRBJ1-2, with 12 nucleotides matching TRBD1. The CDR3 spans 19 residues. Germline trimming cut 0 bases from V and 0 bases from J; bases unmatched to any gene: 8. The germline V gene has CDR1 SNHLY and CDR2 FYNNEI. This CDR3 is CASSEARGQGALANYGYTF. Written as DNA, the CDR3 is TGTGCCAGCAGTGAAGCGCGGGGACAGGGGGCCCTAGCTAACTATGGCTACACCTTC. The entire variable domain, with the rest obtained from reference TRBV2 and TRBJ1-2, is as follows: EPEVTQTPSHQVTQMGQEVILRCVPISNHLYFYWYRQILGQKVEFLVSFYNNEISEKSEIFDDQFSVERPDGSNFTLKIRSTKLEDSAMYFCASSEARGQGALANYGYTFGSGTRLTVV.

This chain uses TRBV27 with TRBJ2-1; 7 nucleotides agree with TRBD2. Germline V gene sequence: CDR1 MNHEY, CDR2 SMNVEV (reference sequence). The V segment lost 5 bases and the J segment 4 bases; nucleotides outside the gene matches: 5. The CDR3 totals 14 residues. The CDR3 bases are TGTGCCAGCAGTCCGCGGACTAGTTACAATGAGCAGTTCTTC. It encodes CASSPRTSYNEQFF.

This clone was counted many times. The chain carries TRBV3-1 (or the pseudogene TRBV3-2) and TRBJ1-1, with D hard to call. Per the germline V gene, CDR1 is LGHDT and CDR2 is YNNKEL (reference sequence). V lost 6 bases to trimming and J lost 0 bases, with 8 bases between them. This CDR3 comprises 13 residues. The CDR3 loop is CASRGGMNTEAFF. In DNA form, the CDR3 reads TGTGCCAGCAGAGGCGGCATGAACACTGAAGCTTTCTTT.

This sequence joins TRBV2 and TRBJ2-7; 9 bases match TRBD1. The germline V gene has CDR1 SNHLY and CDR2 FYNNEI. CDR3 length equals 14 residues. Trimming removed 6 bases from V and 2 bases from J; junction bases left unmatched: 5. The CDR3 here is CASSRDRETYEQYF. CDR3 DNA: TGTGCCAGCAGCCGGGACAGGGAAACCTACGAGCAGTACTTC.

CDR3 in amino acids: CASSFSGQGPSGANVLTF. The CDR3 DNA follows: TGTGCCAGCAGCTTCTCTGGACAGGGCCCCTCTGGGGCCAACGTCCTGACTTTC. This chain links TRBV7-3 with TRBJ2-6, with 8 bases identical to TRBD1. CDR1 SGHTA and CDR2 FQGTGA come from the germline V gene. V lost 3 bases to trimming and J lost 0 bases; unmatched junction nucleotides: 7. The CDR3 loop spans 18 amino acids.

This rearrangement joins TRBV27 to TRBJ1-1; D unresolved. This CDR3 is built from 15 residues. Germline V lookup: CDR1 MNHEY, CDR2 SMNVEV (reference sequence). Trimming removed 3 bases from V and 3 bases from J, with 14 bases in between. The CDR3 bases are TGTGCCAGCAGTTTTATCTTCACCGCGGACACTGAAGCTTTCTTT. Translated, it gives CASSFIFTADTEAFF.

The V call is TRBV5-1, the J call TRBJ1-5; D call uncertain. The CDR3 loop spans 14 amino acids. Trimming cost V 0 bases and J 6 bases, with 10 bases left between them. The V gene's germline CDR1 is SGHRS and CDR2 YFSETQ. CDR3 protein: CASSLAAGSQPQHF. The CDR3 coding sequence is TGCGCCAGCAGCTTGGCCGCGGGGTCTCAGCCCCAGCATTTT.

The rearrangement uses TRBV27 and TRBJ2-1, with a weak D call TRBD1 (6 bases). In germline, CDR1 is MNHEY, CDR2 SMNVEV (reference sequence). V lost 8 bases to trimming and J lost 0 bases, with 14 bases between them. The CDR3 totals 15 residues. In nucleotides, the CDR3 is TGTGCCAGCGGGCCCGGACAGAGCTCCTACAATGAGCAGTTCTTC. It encodes CASGPGQSSYNEQFF.